Included here is one T cell receptor (beta chain) sequence, with context. Its antigen remains unidentified. Sequenced by immunoSEQ multiplex PCR; TCRdb stores in-frame clones only, minus some. The profile shows 1,000 to 1,500 clones, around 40% of them singletons. This specimen belongs to a study of T cells in localized non-small cell lung cancer. Study findings and constraints: The study detected a median approximately 57 of the top 100 tumor clones in adjacent lung. Uninvolved adjacent lung had more T cell clonality than any other tissue, topping tumor.

V was pared by 7 bases and J by 6 bases, with 15 bases between. CDR1 is LNHDA and CDR2 is SQIVND in the germline V gene (reference sequence). The length of the CDR3 is 13 residues. Free of atypia, the adjacent lung was collected at least 2 cm away from the tumor margin. The TCR was taken from a woman aged 40-70 years with stage I lung adenocarcinoma. The specimen comprised normal lung tissue next to the tumor, sampled before any cancer treatment. The chain uses TRBV19 and TRBJ1-1, with D perhaps TRBD1 (6 bases). In DNA, the CDR3 is TGTGCCAGTACCTTCAGGGGAAACGCTGAAGCTTTCTTT. Translating gives CASTFRGNAEAFF.